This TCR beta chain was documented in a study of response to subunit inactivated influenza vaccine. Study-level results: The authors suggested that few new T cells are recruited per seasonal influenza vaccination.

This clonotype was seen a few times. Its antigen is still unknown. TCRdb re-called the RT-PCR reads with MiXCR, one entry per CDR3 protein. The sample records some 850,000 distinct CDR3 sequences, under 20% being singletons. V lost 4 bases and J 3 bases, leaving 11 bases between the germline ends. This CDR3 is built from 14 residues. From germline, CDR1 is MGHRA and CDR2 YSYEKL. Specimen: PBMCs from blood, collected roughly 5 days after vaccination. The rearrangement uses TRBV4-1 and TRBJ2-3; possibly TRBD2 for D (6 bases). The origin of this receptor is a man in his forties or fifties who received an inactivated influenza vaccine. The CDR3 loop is CASSPGGATDTQYF. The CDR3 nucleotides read TGCGCCAGCAGCCCCGGCGGGGCGACAGATACGCAGTATTTT.